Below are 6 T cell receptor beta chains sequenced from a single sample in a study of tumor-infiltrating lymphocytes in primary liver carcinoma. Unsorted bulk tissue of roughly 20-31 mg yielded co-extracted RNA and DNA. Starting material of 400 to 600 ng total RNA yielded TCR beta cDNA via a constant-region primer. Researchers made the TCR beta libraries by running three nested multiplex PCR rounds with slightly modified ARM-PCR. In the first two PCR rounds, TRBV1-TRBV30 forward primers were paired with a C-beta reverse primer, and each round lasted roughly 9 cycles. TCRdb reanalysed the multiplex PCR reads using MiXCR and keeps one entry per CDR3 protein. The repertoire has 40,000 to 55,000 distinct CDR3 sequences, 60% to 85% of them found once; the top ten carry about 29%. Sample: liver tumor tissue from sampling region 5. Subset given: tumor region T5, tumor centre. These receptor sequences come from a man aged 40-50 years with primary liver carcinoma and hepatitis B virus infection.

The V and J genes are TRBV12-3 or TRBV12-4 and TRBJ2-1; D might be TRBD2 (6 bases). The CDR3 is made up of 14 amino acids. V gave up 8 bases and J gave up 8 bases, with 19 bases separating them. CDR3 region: CASPLPPSSDEQFF. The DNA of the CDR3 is TGTGCCAGCCCTTTACCCCCGTCTAGCGATGAGCAGTTCTTC.

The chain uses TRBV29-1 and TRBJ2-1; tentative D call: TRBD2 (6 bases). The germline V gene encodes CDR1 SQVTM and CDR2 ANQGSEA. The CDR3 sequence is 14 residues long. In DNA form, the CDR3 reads TGCAGTGTGAGGACTAACGGGTCCCCCAATGAGCAGTTCTTC. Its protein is CSVRTNGSPNEQFF.

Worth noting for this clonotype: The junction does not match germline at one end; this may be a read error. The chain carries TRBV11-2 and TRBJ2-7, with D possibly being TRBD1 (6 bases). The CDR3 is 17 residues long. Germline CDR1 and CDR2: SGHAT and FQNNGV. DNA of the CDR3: TGTGCCAGCAGTTTAGACTTCGGGACACCCAGTTCCTACAAGCAGTACTTC. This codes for CASSLDFGTPSSYKQYF.

The CDR3 DNA reads TGTGCCAGCAACCCCGGGACAGGGAGTTTCTTT. It translates to CASNPGTGSFF. The rearrangement links TRBV6-1 to TRBJ1-1; 9 bases align to TRBD1. After removal of 7 bases from V and 13 bases from J, the junction contained 7 bases not matched to a gene. The CDR3 spans 11 residues. Germline assignment: CDR1 MNHNS and CDR2 SASEGT.

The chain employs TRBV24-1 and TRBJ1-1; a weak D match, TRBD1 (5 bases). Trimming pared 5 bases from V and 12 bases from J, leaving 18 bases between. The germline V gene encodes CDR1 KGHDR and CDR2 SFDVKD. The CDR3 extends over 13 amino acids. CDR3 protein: CATSAPFGTKTFF. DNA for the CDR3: TGTGCCACCAGTGCTCCGTTTGGGACTAAAACTTTCTTT.

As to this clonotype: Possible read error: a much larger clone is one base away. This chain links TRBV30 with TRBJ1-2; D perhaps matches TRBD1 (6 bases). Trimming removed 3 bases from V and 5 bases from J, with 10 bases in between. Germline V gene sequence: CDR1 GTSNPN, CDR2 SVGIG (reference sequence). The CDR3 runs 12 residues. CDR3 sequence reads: CAWRGGQYGYTF. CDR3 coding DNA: TGTGCCTGGAGAGGCGGACAGTATGGCTACACCTTC.